A single sample gave rise to the 8 T cell receptor beta chains below, sequenced in a study of early T cells in non-severe SARS-CoV-2 infection. TCRdb fed the 5' RACE reads into MiXCR, producing one record per CDR3 protein. The sample has around 50,000 distinct CDR3 sequences, roughly 12% seen once. Sequenced: whole blood. These receptors originate from an adult who was a healthcare worker with PCR-confirmed SARS-CoV-2 infection or an uninfected control (not recorded which).

This clonotype has only a few counts. The chain uses TRBV2 and TRBJ2-3; 8 nucleotides agree with TRBD1. Germline-derived CDR1 and CDR2 are SNHLY and FYNNEI. Unmatched junction bases numbered 6, after V lost 4 bases and J lost 0 bases. The length of the CDR3 is 16 residues. CDR3 region: CASSGDRKTSTDTQYF. The CDR3 DNA follows: TGTGCCAGCAGTGGGGACAGGAAAACTAGCACAGATACGCAGTATTTT.

The V gene is TRBV6-5, the J gene TRBJ2-7, with D possibly TRBD1 on 6 matching bases. The germline V gene encodes CDR1 MNHEY and CDR2 SVGAGI. The V end lost 7 bases, the J end lost 4 bases, and 17 bases lay between the germline ends. The CDR3 contains 14 residues. This CDR3 reads CASTSPGQSYEQYF. Here the CDR3 DNA reads TGTGCCAGCACCTCCCCGGGACAATCGTACGAGCAGTACTTC.

This clonotype has a count of ten or more. The J gene is TRBJ2-1, the V gene TRBV28, with 11 bases fitting TRBD2. This CDR3 has 14 amino acids. Trimming removed 2 bases from V and 9 bases from J; junction bases left unmatched: 3. Germline CDR1 MDHEN, CDR2 SYDVKM. The CDR3 reads CASSLTGTSGEQFF. CDR3 nucleotide sequence: TGTGCCAGCAGTTTAACCGGGACTAGCGGTGAGCAGTTCTTC. The variable domain in full, completed from reference TRBV28 and TRBJ2-1, reads DVKVTQSSRYLVKRTGEKVFLECVQDMDHENMFWYRQDPGLGLRLIYFSYDVKMKEKGDIPEGYSVSREKKERFSLILESASTNQTSMYLCASSLTGTSGEQFFGPGTRLTVL.

The chain combines TRBV5-4 with TRBJ2-5, with D possibly TRBD2 on 5 matching bases. V was shortened by 3 bases and J by 2 bases, with 11 bases between the two germline ends. The V gene's germline CDR1 is SGHNT and CDR2 YYREEE (reference sequence). The CDR3 has 14 amino acids. CDR3 DNA: TGTGCCAGCAGCTCCCAAGCGGATCAAGAGACCCAGTACTTC. Translated, it gives CASSSQADQETQYF.

This chain connects TRBV7-9 to TRBJ1-4; tentative D call: TRBD1 (5 bases). The CDR3 is made up of 15 amino acids. Deletions cut 6 bases from V and 4 bases from J, with 15 bases between. The germline V gene encodes CDR1 SEHNR and CDR2 FQNEAQ (reference sequence). The DNA for the CDR3 is TGTGCCAGCAGGCGAGGGACCGCCAGTAATGAAAAACTGTTTTTT. Residues: CASRRGTASNEKLFF.

This clonotype was picked up many times. The chain has TRBV5-1 and TRBJ1-6; TRBD1 is a possible D gene (5 bases). Per the germline V gene, CDR1 is SGHRS and CDR2 is YFSETQ. The germline V and J ends were trimmed by 3 bases and 7 bases, with 14 bases remaining between them. The CDR3 is 15 amino acids. The CDR3 loop reads CASSSRQLTNSPLHF. CDR3 nucleotides: TGCGCCAGCAGCTCCCGACAGCTAACCAATTCACCCCTCCACTTT. The whole variable domain, remainder taken from reference TRBV5-1 and TRBJ1-6, is KAGVTQTPRYLIKTRGQQVTLSCSPISGHRSVSWYQQTPGQGLQFLFEYFSETQRNKGNFPGRFSGRQFSNSRSEMNVSTLELGDSALYLCASSSRQLTNSPLHFGNGTRLTVT.

In regard to this clonotype: Given a much more abundant clone one base away, this may be a read error. J is TRBJ2-3 and V is TRBV3-1, with 9 positions matching TRBD2. CDR1 is LGHDT, CDR2 YNNKEL, per germline (reference sequence). The CDR3 spans 15 residues. J gave up 4 bases and V 6 bases, and 8 bases lay outside the gene matches. The CDR3 region has the DNA TGTGCCAGCAGACCTAGCGGGGCCGTGTCAGATACGCAGTATTTT. Translated: CASRPSGAVSDTQYF.

A few counts support this clonotype. The rearrangement links TRBV5-3 to TRBJ1-2; D uncertain. TRBV5-3 belongs to the ORF category, with a function that is uncertain. V gave up 0 bases and J gave up 4 bases, with 10 bases separating them. The CDR3 covers 14 residues. The CDR3 sequence is CARSLGNGFYGYTF. CDR3 nucleotide sequence: TGTGCCAGAAGCTTGGGAAATGGATTCTATGGCTACACCTTC.